One and the same sample provided the 31 T cell receptor beta chains below, sequenced in a study of regulatory T cells in long-lasting Graves disease. Both iRepertoire HTBI primers and Arm-PCR of CDR3 regions were used to build the TCR beta libraries. TCRdb passed the multiplex PCR reads through MiXCR, listing each CDR3 protein once. The sample includes around 400,000 distinct CDR3 sequences, approximately 22% of them seen just once. The time point is: persistent/refractory GD, antithyroid drugs over 5 years with positive TRAb. PBMC-derived RNA was used for the TCR library. Sequencing used peripheral blood mononuclear cells (PBMCs), obtained when the disease was refractory, from a patient treated with antithyroid drugs. These TCRs come from a female donor with Graves disease.

This clonotype was picked up a small number of times. This chain uses TRBV19 with TRBJ1-2; D uncertain. This CDR3 region has 15 residues. The V end was cut by 3 bases, the J end by 2 bases, with 13 bases between. Germline CDR1 is LNHDA and CDR2 is SQIVND (reference sequence). Here the CDR3 reads CASSIRVSQNYGYTF. The DNA of the CDR3 is TGTGCCAGTAGTATTCGTGTCAGTCAAAACTATGGCTACACCTTC.

The chain is built from TRBV7-9 and TRBJ1-4, with D possibly TRBD1 on 6 matching bases. From germline, CDR1 is SEHNR and CDR2 FQNEAQ (reference sequence). The CDR3 has 14 residues. V gave up 1 base and J gave up 4 bases, with 7 bases separating them. The CDR3 DNA is TGTGCCAGCAGCTTAGGCAGGGGTAATGAAAAACTGTTTTTT. Its protein product is CASSLGRGNEKLFF.

This clonotype was seen repeatedly, ten times or more. This chain connects TRBV28 to TRBJ1-1; D is ambiguous. V lost 6 bases and J 1 base, leaving 9 bases between the germline ends. Germline CDR1 MDHEN, CDR2 SYDVKM. This CDR3 spans 13 amino acids. CDR3 DNA: TGTGCCAGCAGGACTAGTGGGAACACTGAAGCTTTCTTT. It is translated as CASRTSGNTEAFF.

This clonotype was seen repeatedly, ten times or more. The gene calls are TRBV27 and TRBJ1-3; no definite D call. The CDR3 runs to 14 residues. Germline values: CDR1 MNHEY, CDR2 SMNVEV (reference sequence). The ends were cut back, 2 bases at V and 2 bases at J, with 7 bases in the middle. The CDR3 sequence: CASSLVGPGNTIYF. CDR3 DNA sequence: TGTGCCAGCAGTTTAGTAGGGCCTGGAAACACCATATATTTT.

A remark on this clonotype: A much bigger clone sits one base away, suggesting this may be a read error. The CDR3 sequence: CASSVGTTINYGCTF. For the CDR3, the DNA is TGTGCCAGCAGTGTGGGGACTACCATTAACTATGGCTGCACCTTC. V usage is TRBV25-1 and J usage is TRBJ1-2; tentatively, D is TRBD1 (5 bases). The length of the CDR3 is 15 residues. Germline lookup yields CDR1 MGHDK and CDR2 SYGVNS.

This clonotype was seen a handful of times. This chain links TRBV6-5 with TRBJ2-7; the D gene is possibly TRBD2 (6 bases). In germline, CDR1 is MNHEY, CDR2 SVGAGI. Between the trimmed V and J ends, which lost 3 bases and 4 bases, there was a span of 16 bases. The CDR3 is made up of 15 amino acids. CDR3 sequence reads: CASSYMRDLPYEQYF. The CDR3 coding sequence is TGTGCCAGCAGTTATATGCGGGACCTACCATACGAGCAGTACTTC.

In its sample, this clonotype was seen many times. The chain combines TRBV20-1 with TRBJ2-5; 10 nucleotides line up with TRBD2. In germline, CDR1 is DFQATT, CDR2 SNEGSKA (reference sequence). The length of the CDR3 is 16 residues. V lost 6 bases, J lost 0 bases, and 10 bases stayed unmatched. CDR3 sequence: CSALQREGRNQETQYF. The CDR3 nucleotides read TGCAGTGCCCTTCAGCGGGAGGGCCGCAACCAAGAGACCCAGTACTTC.

This clonotype was detected ten times or more. The chain combines TRBV6-1 with TRBJ1-2; D is perhaps TRBD1 (5 bases). The germline gives CDR1 MNHNS, CDR2 SASEGT. The CDR3 length is 17 residues. Trimming took off 5 bases at V and 10 bases at J, with 29 bases between the two ends. CDR3 DNA: TGTGCCAGCAGTCCTCCCCCCTGGAGGGGAAGATTGGACGTCTACACCTTC. This sequence encodes CASSPPPWRGRLDVYTF.

The chain uses TRBV7-2 and TRBJ2-1; 10 nucleotides agree with TRBD2. In germline, CDR1 is SGHTA, CDR2 FQGNSA. V trimming: 7 bases; J trimming: 7 bases; junction bases outside the gene matches: 10. The CDR3 has 15 residues. Written as DNA, the CDR3 is TGTGCCAGCACCGACCAAAGCGGGAGGGGGAATGAGCAGTTCTTC. The encoded protein is CASTDQSGRGNEQFF. Combining the CDR3 with reference TRBV7-2 and TRBJ2-1 gives the whole variable domain GAGVSQSPSNKVTEKGKDVELRCDPISGHTALYWYRQSLGQGLEFLIYFQGNSAPDKSGLPSDRFSAERTGGSVSTLTIQRTQQEDSAVYLCASTDQSGRGNEQFFGPGTRLTVL.

This clonotype has just a few counts. CDR3 sequence: CATSPAGANVLTF. As DNA, the CDR3 is TGTGCCACCTCGCCCGCTGGGGCCAACGTCCTGACTTTC. This rearrangement joins TRBV24-1 to TRBJ2-6; no clear D gene. With 9 bases removed from V and 2 bases from J, the gap between germline ends came to 7 bases. The CDR3 is made up of 13 amino acids. Germline assignment: CDR1 KGHDR and CDR2 SFDVKD.

This clonotype was counted ten times or more. The chain carries TRBV6-5 and TRBJ1-2; D remains ambiguous. Trimming shortened V by 0 bases and J by 4 bases, and 6 bases separated the two germline ends. Germline V gives CDR1 MNHEY, CDR2 SVGAGI. The CDR3 sequence is 13 residues long. The CDR3 region is CASSYSPGYGYTF. The CDR3 nucleotides are TGTGCCAGCAGTTACTCCCCAGGCTATGGCTACACCTTC.

This clonotype was counted ten times or more. The rearrangement links TRBV2 to TRBJ2-7; TRBD2 matches at 10 bases. After removal of 6 bases from V and 1 base from J, the junction contained 12 bases not matched to a gene. The germline gives CDR1 SNHLY, CDR2 FYNNEI. The CDR3 contains 17 residues. CDR3 amino acids: CASRGDRTSGKSYEQYF. Here the CDR3 DNA reads TGTGCCAGCAGGGGGGACAGGACTAGCGGAAAATCCTACGAGCAGTACTTC.

J is TRBJ2-2 and V is TRBV5-1; 13 bases line up with TRBD2. Losses at the gene ends were 7 bases for V and 4 bases for J; bases not matched to a gene: 10. The CDR3 spans 17 residues. The germline gives CDR1 SGHRS, CDR2 YFSETQ. As DNA, the CDR3 is TGCGCCAGCTTTCATGGACTAGCGGGAGTCGGCACCGGGGAGCTGTTTTTT. Its translation: CASFHGLAGVGTGELFF.

This clonotype was detected a few times. The chain is built from TRBV11-1 and TRBJ1-1; the D gene is possibly TRBD1 (5 bases). Trimming removed 5 bases from V and 1 base from J, with 11 bases in between. The CDR3 length is 14 residues. From germline, CDR1 is SGHAT and CDR2 FQDESV (reference sequence). The CDR3 region has the DNA TGTGCCAGCAGCGTAGGGGCGCAGAACACTGAAGCTTTCTTT. Protein product: CASSVGAQNTEAFF.

This clonotype has just one count. The chain employs TRBV3-1 and TRBJ2-1; a weak D match, TRBD1 (5 bases). V dropped 0 bases and J dropped 10 bases, with 13 bases sitting between them. The CDR3 covers 14 residues. Germline values: CDR1 LGHDT, CDR2 YNNKEL (reference sequence). The CDR3 sequence is CASSQDPGQREQFF. CDR3 bases: TGTGCCAGCAGCCAAGATCCAGGGCAGAGGGAGCAGTTCTTC.

On this clonotype itself: At one boundary the junction diverges from the germline segment, which might be a read error. The V and J genes are TRBV5-1 and TRBJ2-7; TRBD1 agrees at 8 bases. The V gene's germline CDR1 is SGHRS and CDR2 YFSETQ. The CDR3 is made up of 14 amino acids. The CDR3 DNA is TGTGCCAGCAGCTTGGACAGGGTTTTGGACGAGCAGTACTTC. This sequence encodes CASSLDRVLDEQYF. The full variable domain, in which reference TRBV5-1 and TRBJ2-7 provide the parts outside the CDR3, is KAGVTQTPRYLIKTRGQQVTLSCSPISGHRSVSWYQQTPGQGLQFLFEYFSETQRNKGNFPGRFSGRQFSNSRSEMNVSTLELGDSALYLCASSLDRVLDEQYFGPGTRLTVT.

The sample holds a few counts of this clonotype. J is TRBJ2-2 and V is TRBV7-9, with 7 bases aligning to TRBD1. This CDR3 comprises 15 residues. The germline CDR1 and CDR2 sequences are SEHNR and FQNEAQ (reference sequence). Unmatched junction bases numbered 5, after V lost 4 bases and J lost 3 bases. DNA for the CDR3: TGTGCCAGCAGCTCTACGACAGGGTACACCGGGGAGCTGTTTTTT. This sequence encodes CASSSTTGYTGELFF.

Concerning this clonotype: A far larger clone is one nucleotide away, so this likely arose from a read error. The V gene is TRBV6-1, the J gene TRBJ1-2; maybe TRBD1 (5 bases). CDR3 length equals 13 residues. Germline V gene lookup returns CDR1 MNHNS and CDR2 SASEGT. V was cut by 2 bases and J by 2 bases, with 6 bases left in between. The CDR3 coding sequence is TGTGCCAGCAGTGAAAAGGGGAACTATGGCTACACCTTC. This codes for CASSEKGNYGYTF.

This clonotype was seen ten or more times. The chain has TRBV6-1 and TRBJ2-5, with D unresolved. V was cut by 8 bases and J by 2 bases, with 15 bases left in between. The CDR3 runs to 14 residues. Germline V gene sequence: CDR1 MNHNS, CDR2 SASEGT. The CDR3 bases are TGTGCCAGCGCCAGAGGTCCCTCACAAGAGACCCAGTACTTC. As protein: CASARGPSQETQYF.

The genes are TRBV25-1 and TRBJ2-5; perhaps TRBD1 as D (6 bases). Germline CDR1 and CDR2: MGHDK and SYGVNS. The CDR3 has 14 residues. V lost 4 bases and J lost 2, with 11 bases in between. This CDR3 reads CASSVIGGQETQYF. CDR3 DNA sequence: TGTGCCAGCAGTGTGATAGGGGGTCAAGAGACCCAGTACTTC. The complete variable domain, with remaining parts taken from reference TRBV25-1 and TRBJ2-5, reads EADIYQTPRYLVIGTGKKITLECSQTMGHDKMYWYQQDPGMELHLIHYSYGVNSTEKGDLSSESTVSRIRTEHFPLTLESARPSHTSQYLCASSVIGGQETQYFGPGTRLLVL.

This clonotype was detected ten times or more. The chain combines TRBV10-2 with TRBJ1-2; 8 bases map to TRBD1. This CDR3 spans 15 amino acids. The germline gives CDR1 WSHSY, CDR2 SAAADI. The V and J ends lost 6 bases and 8 bases, in that order; junction bases with no gene match: 14. CDR3 residues: CASSGLGQGAGGYTF. The CDR3 bases are TGCGCCAGCAGCGGATTAGGACAGGGTGCAGGCGGCTACACCTTC.

The table lists this clonotype with many counts. The chain employs TRBV27 and TRBJ1-5; unclear D gene. CDR3 size: 13 residues. V dropped 6 bases and J dropped 7 bases, with 13 bases sitting between them. Germline V CDR1 and CDR2: MNHEY, SMNVEV (reference sequence). CDR3 nucleotides: TGTGCCAGCAGCCCTCGGGAGGACCAGCCCCAGCATTTT. As protein: CASSPREDQPQHF.

This clonotype was observed at least ten times. CDR3 DNA sequence: TGTGCCAGCAGTTTCGAGAACTCGAACACTGAAGCTTTCTTT. Its translation: CASSFENSNTEAFF. The gene calls are TRBV6-5 and TRBJ1-1; D unresolved. The CDR3 sequence is 14 residues long. CDR1 and CDR2 from the germline V gene are MNHEY and SVGAGI. Deletions cut 4 bases from V and 1 base from J, with 10 bases between.

This clonotype was detected ten times or more. The J gene is TRBJ2-5, the V gene TRBV2; TRBD2 matches at 9 bases. The CDR3 sequence is 13 residues long. The ends lost 8 bases at V and 5 bases at J; junction bases unmatched: 6. Germline CDR1 SNHLY, CDR2 FYNNEI. In DNA, the CDR3 is TGTGCCAGCTCGGAGCGGGAGGACGAGACCCAGTACTTC. Translation: CASSEREDETQYF. Full variable domain (missing parts from reference TRBV2 and TRBJ2-5): EPEVTQTPSHQVTQMGQEVILRCVPISNHLYFYWYRQILGQKVEFLVSFYNNEISEKSEIFDDQFSVERPDGSNFTLKIRSTKLEDSAMYFCASSEREDETQYFGPGTRLLVL.

This clonotype was found many times. The chain has TRBV6-1 and TRBJ2-5; unclear D gene. The CDR3 totals 12 residues. Germline CDR1 reads MNHNS; CDR2 reads SASEGT. Trimming removed 6 bases at V and 4 bases at J, with 9 bases between. This CDR3 is CASSLYGETQYF. The CDR3 region has the DNA TGTGCCAGCAGCTTGTACGGAGAGACCCAGTACTTC.

The chain carries TRBV19 and TRBJ2-5; 7 positions match TRBD1. Near its end, the DNA agrees better with TRBJ2-1, so the J call may be wrong. The CDR3 covers 17 residues. From germline, CDR1 is LNHDA and CDR2 SQIVND (reference sequence). The CDR3, as DNA: TGTGCCAGTAGGGTGAGCAGGAGACAGGGCATTTCGGATGAGCAGTTCTTC. Translation: CASRVSRRQGISDEQFF.

This chain connects TRBV5-1 to TRBJ2-7, with 9 bases that match TRBD2. Germline CDR1 is SGHRS and CDR2 is YFSETQ. The CDR3 is 15 residues long. V lost 4 bases and J lost 5; bases outside the gene matches: 10. CDR3 DNA: TGCGCCAGCAGCCCCGAATATAGCGGGAGAAACGAGCAGTACTTC. Translation gives CASSPEYSGRNEQYF. Looking up the rest from reference TRBV5-1 and TRBJ2-7 gives the full variable domain: KAGVTQTPRYLIKTRGQQVTLSCSPISGHRSVSWYQQTPGQGLQFLFEYFSETQRNKGNFPGRFSGRQFSNSRSEMNVSTLELGDSALYLCASSPEYSGRNEQYFGPGTRLTVT.

This sequence joins TRBV7-9 and TRBJ2-7; D possibly corresponds to TRBD2 (6 bases). Trimming pared 2 bases from V and 4 bases from J, leaving 18 bases between. The germline CDR1 and CDR2 sequences are SEHNR and FQNEAQ (reference sequence). The CDR3 contains 16 residues. CDR3: CASSLQGSEGGYEQYF. The CDR3 DNA reads TGTGCCAGCAGCTTACAGGGATCGGAGGGAGGATACGAGCAGTACTTC.

This clonotype was detected ten times or more. The J gene is TRBJ2-5, the V gene TRBV12-3 or TRBV12-4; 8 positions match TRBD2. V was pared by 5 bases and J by 4 bases, with 9 bases of the junction left unmatched. The CDR3 has 15 residues. The CDR3 spells CASSPSGGAGETQYF. As DNA, the CDR3 is TGTGCCAGCAGTCCCTCGGGGGGGGCCGGAGAGACCCAGTACTTC.

This chain links TRBV6-1 with TRBJ2-7; 8 positions agree with TRBD1. The V segment lost 7 bases and the J segment 7 bases; nucleotides outside the gene matches: 15. The germline V gene has CDR1 MNHNS and CDR2 SASEGT. The CDR3 length is 15 residues. For the CDR3, the DNA is TGTGCCAGCACCTTACAAGGACAGGGTGCTCGGGAGCAGTACTTC. Protein sequence: CASTLQGQGAREQYF.

The gene calls are TRBV15 and TRBJ2-5; 14 nucleotides agree with TRBD2. J gave up 5 bases and V 7 bases, and 15 bases lay outside the gene matches. This CDR3 has 18 residues. Germline V gene data show CDR1 as LNHNV and CDR2 as YYDKDF (reference sequence). The CDR3 DNA reads as TGTGCCACCAACTCCTTAAGGACTAGCGGGAGGAGAGGGGAGACCCAGTACTTC. It specifies CATNSLRTSGRRGETQYF.